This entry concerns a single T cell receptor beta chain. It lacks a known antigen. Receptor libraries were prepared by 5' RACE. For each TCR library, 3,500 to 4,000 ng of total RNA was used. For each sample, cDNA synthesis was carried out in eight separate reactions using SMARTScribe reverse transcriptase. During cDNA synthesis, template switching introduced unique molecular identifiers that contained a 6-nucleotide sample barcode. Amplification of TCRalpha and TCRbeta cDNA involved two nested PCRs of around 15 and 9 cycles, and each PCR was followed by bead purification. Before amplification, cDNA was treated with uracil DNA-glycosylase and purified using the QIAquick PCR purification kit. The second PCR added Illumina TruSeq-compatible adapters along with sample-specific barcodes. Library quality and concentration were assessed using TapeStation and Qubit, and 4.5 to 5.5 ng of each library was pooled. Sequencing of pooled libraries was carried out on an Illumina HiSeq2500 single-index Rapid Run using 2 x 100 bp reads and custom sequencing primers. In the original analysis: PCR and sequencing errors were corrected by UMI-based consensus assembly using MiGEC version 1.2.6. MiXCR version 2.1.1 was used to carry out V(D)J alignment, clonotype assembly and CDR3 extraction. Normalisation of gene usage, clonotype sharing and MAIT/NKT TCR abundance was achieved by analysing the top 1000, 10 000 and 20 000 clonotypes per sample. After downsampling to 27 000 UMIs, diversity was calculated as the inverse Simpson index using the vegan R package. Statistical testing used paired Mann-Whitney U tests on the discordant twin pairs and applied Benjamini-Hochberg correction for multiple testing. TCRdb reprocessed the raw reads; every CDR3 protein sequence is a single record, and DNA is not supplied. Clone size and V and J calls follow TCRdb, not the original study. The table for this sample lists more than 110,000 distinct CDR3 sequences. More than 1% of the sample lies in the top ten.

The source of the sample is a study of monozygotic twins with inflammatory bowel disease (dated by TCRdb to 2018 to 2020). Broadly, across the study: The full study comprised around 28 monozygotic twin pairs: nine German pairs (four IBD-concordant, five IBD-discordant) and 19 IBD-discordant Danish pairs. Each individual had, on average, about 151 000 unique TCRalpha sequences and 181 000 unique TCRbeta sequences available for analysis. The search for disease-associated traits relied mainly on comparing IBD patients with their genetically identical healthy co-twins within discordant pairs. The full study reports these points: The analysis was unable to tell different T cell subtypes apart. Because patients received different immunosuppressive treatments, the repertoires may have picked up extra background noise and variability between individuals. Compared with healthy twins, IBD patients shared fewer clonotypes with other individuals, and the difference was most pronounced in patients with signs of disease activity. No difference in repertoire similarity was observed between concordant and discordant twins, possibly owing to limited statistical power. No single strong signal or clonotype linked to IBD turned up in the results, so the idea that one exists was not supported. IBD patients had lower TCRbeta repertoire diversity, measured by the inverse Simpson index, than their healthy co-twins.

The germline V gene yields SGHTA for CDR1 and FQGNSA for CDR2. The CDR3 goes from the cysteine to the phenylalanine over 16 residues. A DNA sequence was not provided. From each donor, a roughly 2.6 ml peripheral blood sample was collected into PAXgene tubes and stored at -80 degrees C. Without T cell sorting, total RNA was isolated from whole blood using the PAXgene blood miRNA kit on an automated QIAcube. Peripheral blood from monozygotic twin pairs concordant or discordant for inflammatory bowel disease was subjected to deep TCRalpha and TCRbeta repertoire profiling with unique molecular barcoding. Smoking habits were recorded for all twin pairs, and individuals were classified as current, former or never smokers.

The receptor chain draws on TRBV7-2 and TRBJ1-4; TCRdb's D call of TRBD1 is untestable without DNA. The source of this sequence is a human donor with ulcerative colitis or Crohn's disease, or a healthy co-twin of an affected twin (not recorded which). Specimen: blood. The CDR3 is CASSLDPGQGGEKLFF.